This TCR beta chain is from a study of cytomegalovirus exposure and HLA in healthy donors. The overall study: Samples from HLA-typed donors yielded about 86 million unique TCRs in an early data release.

The PCR contained 60 Vbeta and 13 Jbeta primers. Some clones are missing from TCRdb's copy, which holds only in-frame ones; the method was immunoSEQ multiplex PCR. The sample lists 90,000 to 120,000 clones, roughly 71% occurring once. The CDR3 is made up of 14 amino acids. The clonotype comes from a man aged 35 to 55 in good health and CMV-seropositive. The material sequenced was PBMCs. The V gene is TRBV21-1, the J gene TRBJ2-7; the table's D call of TRBD2 was not tested on the DNA. TRBV21-1 is a known pseudogene. This chain's CDR3 is CASSRKKQNYEQYV. As DNA, the CDR3 is TGTGCCAGCAGCAGAAAGAAGCAAAACTACGAGCAGTACGTC.